This T cell receptor beta chain was identified in a study of shared clonotypes between healthy human individuals. Study observations and caveats: Clonotypes shared by all four donors outscored non-shared clonotypes in generation probability.

Notes on this clone: The antigen is unknown.

CDR3 size: 11 residues. Germline V lookup: CDR1 SQVTM, CDR2 ANQGSEA. V lost 6 bases and J lost 0, with 5 bases in between. As handled by the study authors: Junction-only sequences without quality scores were provided by ImmunoSEQ, so filtering was different. Method: immunoSEQ multiplex PCR; TCRdb's copy keeps in-frame clones and lacks some. The V and J calls and the clone size are those of that table, but D and trimming were determined from the DNA. The table has about 2 million clones, about 94% seen once. Positive CCR7 selection of CD45RO-negative cells yielded the naive CD8 cells, and terminally differentiated effector memory CD45RA+ cells were excluded.

The sequenced material came from naive CD8+ T cells sorted from blood. The gene calls are TRBV29-1 and TRBJ1-1; D uncertain. The receptor comes from a man aged 18 to 30 in good health. In DNA form, the CDR3 reads TGCAGCGTGTGGGTGAACACTGAAGCTTTCTTT. Encoded protein: CSVWVNTEAFF.